The 13 T cell receptor beta chains presented below share a single source sample, sequenced in a study of blood T cell repertoires in COVID-19. Assay: immunoSEQ multiplex PCR; the TCRdb copy retains only in-frame clones and omits some. This table holds about 80,000 clones, around 92% found once. Sequenced input: peripheral blood. The receptors shown here come from a woman aged 45-59 years in a cohort sampled during active COVID-19.

The J gene is TRBJ2-3, the V gene TRBV7-3; maybe TRBD2 (6 bases). V was cut by 6 bases and J by 3 bases, with 16 bases left in between. The CDR3 has 15 amino acids. Germline V lookup: CDR1 SGHTA, CDR2 FQGTGA. Written as DNA, the CDR3 is TGTGCCAGCAGTTTCAGCGGGCGCGGAACAGATACGCAGTATTTT. It translates to CASSFSGRGTDTQYF.

The J gene is TRBJ2-5, the V gene TRBV2; D is unresolved. Germline V gives CDR1 SNHLY, CDR2 FYNNEI. Trimming took off 4 bases at V and 4 bases at J, with 16 bases between the two ends. The CDR3 contains 15 residues. The CDR3 nucleotides read TGTGCCAGCAGTGTTCGGTCTGCGATGAGAGAGACCCAGTACTTC. Protein sequence: CASSVRSAMRETQYF.

The chain recombines TRBV5-4 with TRBJ2-3; D is undetermined. Germline CDR1 is SGHNT and CDR2 is YYREEE (reference sequence). The germline V and J ends were trimmed by 1 base and 0 bases, with 9 bases remaining between them. CDR3 length: 15 amino acids. The CDR3 here is CASSLRFTSTDTQYF. The CDR3 DNA follows: TGTGCCAGCAGCTTGAGATTCACTAGCACAGATACGCAGTATTTT.

The rearrangement links TRBV7-2 to TRBJ1-2; 7 bases align to TRBD1. CDR3 length: 15 residues. Germline loops: CDR1 SGHTA, CDR2 FQGNSA. Unmatched junction bases numbered 9, after V lost 5 bases and J lost 3 bases. This CDR3 reads CASSPPRRGYYGYTF. As DNA, the CDR3 is TGTGCCAGCAGCCCCCCCCGCAGGGGGTACTATGGCTACACCTTC. Drawing the rest from reference TRBV7-2 and TRBJ1-2, the complete variable domain is GAGVSQSPSNKVTEKGKDVELRCDPISGHTALYWYRQSLGQGLEFLIYFQGNSAPDKSGLPSDRFSAERTGGSVSTLTIQRTQQEDSAVYLCASSPPRRGYYGYTFGSGTRLTVV.

DNA of the CDR3: TGTGCCAGCAGCCCGGGGGGCAGCTCCTACAATGAGCAGTTCTTC. This gives the protein CASSPGGSSYNEQFF. The J gene is TRBJ2-1, the V gene TRBV9; D is possibly TRBD2 (7 bases). In germline, CDR1 is SGDLS, CDR2 YYNGEE. The CDR3 contains 15 residues. Trimming removed 4 bases from V and 0 bases from J, with 11 bases in between.

The gene calls are TRBV11-2 and TRBJ2-1; 13 nucleotides line up with TRBD2. The CDR3 has 17 residues. The ends lost 2 bases at V and 8 bases at J; junction bases unmatched: 9. Per the germline V gene, CDR1 is SGHAT and CDR2 is FQNNGV. CDR3 in amino acids: CASSLSPLAGGADEQFF. DNA for the CDR3: TGTGCCAGCAGCTTATCTCCACTAGCGGGGGGGGCCGATGAGCAGTTCTTC.

The chain joins TRBV11-2 to TRBJ2-3; 11 bases fit TRBD2. Germline V gene lookup returns CDR1 SGHAT and CDR2 FQNNGV. Trimming cost V 0 bases and J 1 base; bases outside gene matches: 6. This CDR3 comprises 18 residues. In DNA form, the CDR3 reads TGTGCCAGCAGCTTAGATTGGGCTAGCGGGGGGCGCACAGATACGCAGTATTTT. As protein: CASSLDWASGGRTDTQYF.

V is TRBV5-1 and J is TRBJ2-7; a weak D match, TRBD1 (5 bases). CDR3 length equals 14 residues. Trimming left V 1 base short and J 3 bases short, with 11 bases between. Germline CDR1 is SGHRS and CDR2 is YFSETQ. This CDR3 reads CASSLWAGHYEQYF. The DNA for the CDR3 is TGCGCCAGCAGCTTGTGGGCAGGGCACTACGAGCAGTACTTC.

This chain links TRBV5-1 with TRBJ2-2; D not certain. CDR1 is SGHRS and CDR2 is YFSETQ in the germline V gene. This CDR3 contains 14 residues. Trimming took off 0 bases at V and 2 bases at J, with 5 bases between the two ends. CDR3 sequence: CASSLAGNTGELFF. In nucleotides, the CDR3 is TGCGCCAGCAGCTTGGCAGGAAACACCGGGGAGCTGTTTTTT.

This rearrangement joins TRBV18 to TRBJ2-1; 8 nucleotides agree with TRBD1. The CDR3 sequence is 14 residues long. CDR1 is KGHSH, CDR2 LQKENI, per germline. V shed 6 bases, J shed 7 bases, and the junction held 8 bases outside the gene matches. Here the CDR3 reads CASSPGQGRNEQFF. In DNA form, the CDR3 reads TGTGCCAGCTCTCCAGGACAGGGCAGGAATGAGCAGTTCTTC.

V and J are TRBV9 and TRBJ2-3, with TRBD1 as a possible D gene (7 bases). The CDR3 totals 17 residues. Trimming took off 7 bases at V and 0 bases at J, with 21 bases between the two ends. Germline loops: CDR1 SGDLS, CDR2 YYNGEE. The DNA of the CDR3 is TGTGCCAGCTCTCTCCGAGGAGGGGGCCCTAGCACAGATACGCAGTATTTT. Amino acids: CASSLRGGGPSTDTQYF.

The chain recombines TRBV18 with TRBJ2-1, with a possible D match to TRBD1 (6 bases). Trimming pared 6 bases from V and 1 base from J, leaving 19 bases between. Looked up from germline, CDR1 is KGHSH and CDR2 is LQKENI. The CDR3 sequence is 17 residues long. The CDR3 reads CASSLIRGGRSYNEQFF. In DNA form, the CDR3 reads TGTGCCAGCTCCCTTATCAGAGGGGGAAGGTCCTACAATGAGCAGTTCTTC.

The genes are TRBV29-1 and TRBJ1-1; no definite D call. There are 13 residues in the CDR3. CDR1 is SQVTM, CDR2 ANQGSEA, per germline. Trimming left V 2 bases short and J 1 base short, with 8 bases between. The CDR3 loop is CSVEPSGNTEAFF. In DNA, the CDR3 is TGCAGCGTTGAACCTTCAGGGAACACTGAAGCTTTCTTT.